A single TCR beta chain is shown here with its context. Its antigen is not known. TCRdb passed the RT-PCR reads through MiXCR, listing each CDR3 protein once. The sample holds about 310,000 distinct CDR3 sequences, roughly 20% seen once. This sample stems from a study of response to subunit inactivated influenza vaccine. Study-wide results and limits: Seasonal influenza vaccination, on each occasion, was suggested by the authors to recruit few new T cells.

Trimming removed 1 base from V and 1 base from J, with 4 bases in between. This CDR3 has 14 amino acids. CDR1 SGHDN and CDR2 FVKESK come from the germline V gene. The source is a man between 50 and 75 years old who received an inactivated influenza vaccine. The chain combines TRBV14 with TRBJ2-2, with D hard to call. Material: PBMCs from blood, obtained around 22 months after vaccination. The CDR3 sequence is CASSQARNTGELFF. The DNA for the CDR3 is TGTGCCAGCAGCCAAGCAAGGAACACCGGGGAGCTGTTTTTT.